Described below is a single T cell receptor beta chain sequence and its context. Its antigen is undetermined. The data belong to a study of shared clonotypes between healthy human individuals. General observations from the study: Clonotype sharing across donors was expected to vary with sequencing depth.

Deletions cut 1 base from V and 4 bases from J, with 13 bases between. This CDR3 is 15 amino acids long. From germline, CDR1 is MGHRA and CDR2 YSYEKL. Each subset's genomic DNA was split evenly across several immunoSEQ plates. The replicate PCRs on unsorted PBMC were given 250 to 300 ng DNA, which is about 27,000 T cell genomes. This table comes from immunoSEQ multiplex PCR, and its TCRdb copy is limited to in-frame clones, with some not included. The data hold nearly 500,000 clones, with approximately 80% observed a single time. Sequenced material: PBMCs. The chain couples TRBV4-1 to TRBJ1-2; D unresolved. The TCR was taken from a middle-aged woman in good health. Some clones in this sample may be carry-over from other donors' samples. CDR3 nucleotide sequence: TGCGCCAGCAGCCAAGTAGTTTCGGCAGGCTATGGCTACACCTTC. Translated: CASSQVVSAGYGYTF.